These 18 T cell receptor beta chains originate from one sample sequenced in a study of T cells in localized non-small cell lung cancer. TCRdb's table, derived via immunoSEQ multiplex PCR, lists solely in-frame clones and lacks some. The table has 15,000 to 20,000 clones, 83% seen once. This material consisted of peripheral blood, taken before any cancer treatment. These receptors all stem from a male donor older than 55 with stage III lung adenocarcinoma.

The rearrangement joins TRBV12-5 to TRBJ1-1, with D unresolved. The V end was cut by 3 bases, the J end by 10 bases, with 12 bases between. CDR1 and CDR2 (germline): LGHNT, FRNRAP. This CDR3 comprises 12 residues. The CDR3 DNA follows: TGTGCTAGTGGTTTCGCCCTCGAAAGAGCTTTCTTT. Protein product: CASGFALERAFF.

This clone was observed once. This sequence joins TRBV2 and TRBJ1-2, with 9 nucleotides matching TRBD1. V shed 1 base and J 1 base; nucleotides not matched to a gene: 4. CDR3 length: 16 amino acids. CDR1 and CDR2 (germline): SNHLY, FYNNEI. The CDR3, as DNA: TGTGCCAGCAGTGAAGAGGGGACAGGGCGTAACTATGGCTACACCTTC. Encoded protein: CASSEEGTGRNYGYTF.

J is TRBJ2-7 and V is TRBV7-9; 8 bases agree with TRBD1. Germline CDR1 and CDR2: SEHNR and FQNEAQ (reference sequence). With V trimmed by 4 bases and J by 0 bases, 5 bases remained unmatched. The CDR3 loop spans 15 amino acids. The CDR3 region has the DNA TGTGCCAGCAGCTCCGGACAGGGCCTCTCCTACGAGCAGTACTTC. The encoded protein is CASSSGQGLSYEQYF.

This sequence joins TRBV10-2 and TRBJ2-1, with TRBD2 identical over 11 bases. In germline, CDR1 is WSHSY, CDR2 SAAADI. This CDR3 is built from 16 residues. With 7 bases clipped from V and 0 bases from J, the junction kept 5 bases outside the gene matches. The CDR3 is CASKKGLADSYNEQFF. The CDR3 DNA reads TGCGCCAGCAAAAAGGGACTAGCGGACTCCTACAATGAGCAGTTCTTC.

This chain links TRBV19 with TRBJ1-3; D is undetermined. V shed 5 bases and J shed 0 bases, with 11 bases lying between them. Germline V gives CDR1 LNHDA, CDR2 SQIVND (reference sequence). The CDR3 extends over 15 amino acids. CDR3 amino acids: CASSLTPDSGNTIYF. The CDR3 nucleotides are TGTGCCAGTAGTTTGACACCTGACTCTGGAAACACCATATATTTT.

This chain uses TRBV7-2 with TRBJ2-2, with D uncertain. This CDR3 contains 13 residues. In germline, CDR1 is SGHTA, CDR2 FQGNSA. V was shortened by 3 bases and J by 1 base, with 3 bases between the two germline ends. As DNA, the CDR3 is TGTGCCAGCAGCTTGCGGAACACCGGGGAGCTGTTTTTT. The encoded protein is CASSLRNTGELFF.

J is TRBJ2-3 and V is TRBV5-1; the match to TRBD2 covers 10 bases. Trimming at V came to 4 bases and at J to 5 bases, leaving 7 bases not matched to a gene. Germline assignment: CDR1 SGHRS and CDR2 YFSETQ. There are 15 residues in the CDR3. This chain's CDR3 is CASSVAGGLIDTQYF. CDR3 sequence (DNA): TGCGCCAGCAGCGTAGCGGGGGGCCTAATAGATACGCAGTATTTT.

V and J are TRBV18 and TRBJ2-7, with TRBD1 identical over 7 bases. Looked up from germline, CDR1 is KGHSH and CDR2 is LQKENI. The CDR3 is made up of 13 amino acids. The V and J ends lost 6 bases and 3 bases, in that order; junction bases with no gene match: 5. CDR3 bases: TGTGCCAGCTCCGAGGGGGCTTTCTACGAGCAGTACTTC. Encoded protein: CASSEGAFYEQYF.

This clone was seen once. This chain joins TRBV29-1 and TRBJ1-1; a weak D match, TRBD1 (5 bases). The CDR3 consists of 12 residues. Trimming took off 4 bases at V and 0 bases at J, with 6 bases between the two ends. CDR1 is SQVTM and CDR2 is ANQGSEA in the germline V gene. For the CDR3, the DNA is TGCAGCGTTGGGACATTGAACACTGAAGCTTTCTTT. Protein: CSVGTLNTEAFF.

This clone showed up just once. V and J are TRBV18 and TRBJ1-2; 7 bases map to TRBD1. Germline values: CDR1 KGHSH, CDR2 LQKENI. The trim removed 4 bases at V and 3 bases at J, leaving 2 bases unmatched. The CDR3 has 13 amino acids. CDR3 sequence: CASSLQGDYGYTF. For the CDR3, the DNA is TGTGCCAGCTCACTCCAGGGGGACTATGGCTACACCTTC.

DNA for the CDR3: TGTGCCAGCAGCCCCGGGACAGGGCATCGTGAGCAGTACTTC. This translates into CASSPGTGHREQYF. V usage is TRBV5-6 and J usage is TRBJ2-7; 9 nucleotides match TRBD1. The trim removed 4 bases at V and 7 bases at J, leaving 9 bases unmatched. CDR3 length: 14 residues. CDR1 and CDR2 from the germline V gene are SGHDT and YYEEEE. Looking up the rest from reference TRBV5-6 and TRBJ2-7 gives the full variable domain: DAGVTQSPTHLIKTRGQQVTLRCSPKSGHDTVSWYQQALGQGPQFIFQYYEEEERQRGNFPDRFSGHQFPNYSSELNVNALLLGDSALYLCASSPGTGHREQYFGPGTRLTVT.

The rearrangement joins TRBV9 to TRBJ2-3; D gene uncertain. The V and J ends lost 0 bases and 7 bases respectively, with 9 bases between them. The CDR3 extends over 13 amino acids. Germline CDR1 reads SGDLS; CDR2 reads YYNGEE. The CDR3 protein is CASSVEGSYTQYF. CDR3 DNA sequence: TGTGCCAGCAGCGTAGAGGGCTCCTATACGCAGTATTTT.

The J gene is TRBJ1-1, the V gene TRBV19; tentative D call: TRBD1 (5 bases). The CDR3 spans 16 residues. The V and J ends lost 4 bases and 5 bases respectively, with 20 bases between them. Germline loops: CDR1 LNHDA, CDR2 SQIVND (reference sequence). The chain's CDR3 is CASSKGRDVPRTEAFF. As DNA, the CDR3 is TGTGCCAGTAGTAAGGGACGGGACGTCCCTCGGACTGAAGCTTTCTTT.

The chain links TRBV5-1 to TRBJ2-1; D gene uncertain. The V gene's germline CDR1 is SGHRS and CDR2 YFSETQ. CDR3 length: 11 amino acids. Between the trimmed V and J ends, which lost 3 bases and 10 bases, there was a span of 8 bases. In nucleotides, the CDR3 is TGCGCCAGCAGCTCGGCGAGGGAGCAGTTCTTC. This translates into CASSSAREQFF.

In its sample, this clone was seen once. V usage is TRBV6-1 and J usage is TRBJ2-1; D is possibly TRBD2 (5 bases). V lost 4 bases, J lost 9 bases, and 13 bases lay in between. The CDR3 covers 13 residues. CDR1 is MNHNS and CDR2 is SASEGT in the germline V gene. The CDR3 region is CASSVAGRGEQFF. The CDR3 bases are TGTGCCAGCAGTGTAGCCGGCCGGGGTGAGCAGTTCTTC.

This chain links TRBV19 with TRBJ2-7, with D tentatively TRBD1 or TRBD2 (5 bases each). The CDR3 consists of 13 residues. Germline CDR1 reads LNHDA; CDR2 reads SQIVND (reference sequence). The germline V and J ends were trimmed by 1 base and 5 bases, with 9 bases remaining between them. Here the CDR3 reads CASSIVGVNEQYF. The CDR3 DNA is TGTGCCAGTAGTATAGTGGGGGTCAACGAGCAGTACTTC. The full variable domain, its missing parts supplied by reference TRBV19 and TRBJ2-7, is DGGITQSPKYLFRKEGQNVTLSCEQNLNHDAMYWYRQDPGQGLRLIYYSQIVNDFQKGDIAEGYSVSREKKESFPLTVTSAQKNPTAFYLCASSIVGVNEQYFGPGTRLTVT.

DNA of the CDR3: TGTGCCAGCAGCCTTGGTGACAGGGTCTATGGCTACACCTTC. Amino acids: CASSLGDRVYGYTF. The chain links TRBV11-2 to TRBJ1-2; TRBD1 matches 7 bases. V lost 5 bases to trimming and J lost 4 bases; unmatched junction nucleotides: 7. This CDR3 comprises 14 residues. Germline lookup yields CDR1 SGHAT and CDR2 FQNNGV.

CDR3 amino acids: CASSLERGARNSEQYF. The CDR3 nucleotides read TGCGCCAGCAGCTTGGAACGGGGGGCCCGGAACTCCGAGCAGTACTTC. J is TRBJ2-7 and V is TRBV5-1; perhaps TRBD2 as D (7 bases). CDR1 is SGHRS and CDR2 is YFSETQ in the germline V gene. This CDR3 spans 16 amino acids. The ends were cut back, 0 bases at V and 6 bases at J, with 19 bases in the middle. Filled out from reference TRBV5-1 and TRBJ2-7, the complete variable domain reads KAGVTQTPRYLIKTRGQQVTLSCSPISGHRSVSWYQQTPGQGLQFLFEYFSETQRNKGNFPGRFSGRQFSNSRSEMNVSTLELGDSALYLCASSLERGARNSEQYFGPGTRLTVT.